This entry lists 16 T cell receptor beta chains sequenced from one sample in a study of cytomegalovirus exposure and HLA in healthy donors. Vbeta (60) and Jbeta (13) primers were used in the PCR. Clones were read by immunoSEQ multiplex PCR, and TCRdb kept only the in-frame ones, dropping some. The sample yields 100,000 to 150,000 clones, around three quarters seen once. Sequencing was done on a sample of PBMCs. These receptors were taken from a woman aged 45-59 years in good health and CMV-seronegative.

The gene calls are TRBV27 and TRBJ1-1; D is perhaps TRBD1 (5 bases). V shed 5 bases and J shed 1 base, with 8 bases lying between them. The germline CDR1 and CDR2 sequences are MNHEY and SMNVEV (reference sequence). This CDR3 is 13 amino acids long. The CDR3: CASSLQGNTEAFF. CDR3 sequence (DNA): TGTGCCAGCAGTCTCCAGGGGAACACTGAAGCTTTCTTT.

The V gene is TRBV28, the J gene TRBJ2-1; TRBD1 agrees at 7 bases. CDR3 length: 14 residues. Germline V gives CDR1 MDHEN, CDR2 SYDVKM. J was trimmed by 7 bases and V by 5 bases; bases with no gene match: 8. Here the CDR3 DNA reads TGTGCCAGCAGTAACCGACAGGGTAGGAATGAGCAGTTCTTC. This encodes CASSNRQGRNEQFF. Filled out from reference TRBV28 and TRBJ2-1, the complete variable domain reads DVKVTQSSRYLVKRTGEKVFLECVQDMDHENMFWYRQDPGLGLRLIYFSYDVKMKEKGDIPEGYSVSREKKERFSLILESASTNQTSMYLCASSNRQGRNEQFFGPGTRLTVL.

The CDR3 spells CASSLSTGQEYF. The CDR3 bases are TGCGCCAGCAGCTTGAGCACGGGACAGGAATACTTC. The chain combines TRBV5-1 with TRBJ2-5, with 8 nucleotides matching TRBD1. This CDR3 comprises 12 residues. Germline V lookup: CDR1 SGHRS, CDR2 YFSETQ. The trim removed 1 base at V and 14 bases at J, leaving 7 bases unmatched.

The sample holds a few counts of this clone. The chain uses TRBV4-3 and TRBJ2-7; TRBD1 is a possible D gene (6 bases). The CDR3 consists of 15 residues. Trimming pared 5 bases from V and 4 bases from J, leaving 18 bases between. Germline V gives CDR1 LGHNA, CDR2 YSLEER. The CDR3 nucleotides read TGCGCCAGCAGCAGGGACATCCAATCTATTTACGAGCAGTACTTC. Translating gives CASSRDIQSIYEQYF.

The chain couples TRBV5-1 to TRBJ2-3, with 11 bases identical to TRBD1. The germline V gene has CDR1 SGHRS and CDR2 YFSETQ. CDR3 length: 15 residues. After removal of 3 bases from V and 5 bases from J, the junction contained 5 bases not matched to a gene. DNA for the CDR3: TGCGCCAGCAGCTGGGGGGACAGGGGGATAGATACGCAGTATTTT. Translated, it gives CASSWGDRGIDTQYF.

The rearrangement uses TRBV27 and TRBJ2-7; weak D call: TRBD1 (5 bases). CDR3 length: 15 amino acids. Germline V gene sequence: CDR1 MNHEY, CDR2 SMNVEV (reference sequence). V shed 1 base and J shed 3 bases, with 13 bases lying between them. The CDR3 DNA reads TGTGCCAGCAGTTTATACGGGCAGGGCGACTACGAGCAGTACTTC. Translated, it gives CASSLYGQGDYEQYF.

The CDR3 spells CASSNRDRVHYYEQYF. The CDR3, as DNA: TGTGCCAGCAGCAACCGGGACAGGGTTCACTACTACGAGCAGTACTTC. The J gene is TRBJ2-7, the V gene TRBV5-4, with 9 bases that match TRBD1. The germline CDR1 and CDR2 sequences are SGHNT and YYREEE (reference sequence). The CDR3 contains 16 residues. V shed 4 bases and J 3 bases; nucleotides not matched to a gene: 11.

The table lists this clone with a count of one. The rearrangement joins TRBV18 to TRBJ2-7; the match to TRBD2 covers 11 bases. Trimming cost V 3 bases and J 11 bases; bases outside gene matches: 9. This CDR3 comprises 14 residues. The V gene's germline CDR1 is KGHSH and CDR2 LQKENI. CDR3: CASSPTGTSGPEYF. CDR3 in DNA: TGTGCCAGCTCACCGACCGGGACTAGCGGCCCGGAGTACTTC. The full variable domain, completed using reference TRBV18 and TRBJ2-7, is NAGVMQNPRHLVRRRGQEARLRCSPMKGHSHVYWYRQLPEEGLKFMVYLQKENIIDESGMPKERFSAEFPKEGPSILRIQQVVRGDSAAYFCASSPTGTSGPEYFGPGTRLTVT.

The chain links TRBV19 to TRBJ2-1; the match to TRBD2 covers 7 bases. Per germline, CDR1 LNHDA and CDR2 SQIVND (reference sequence). This CDR3 is 14 amino acids long. V dropped 7 bases and J dropped 5; count of bases not matched to a gene: 8. The CDR3 coding sequence is TGTGCCAGTAACAGCGGGATAAACCACAATGAGCAGTTCTTC. Its protein is CASNSGINHNEQFF.

This clone was detected a few times. The J gene is TRBJ2-1, the V gene TRBV7-9; D perhaps matches TRBD2 (6 bases). CDR1 SEHNR and CDR2 FQNEAQ come from the germline V gene (reference sequence). The V and J ends lost 5 bases and 4 bases respectively, with 12 bases between them. This CDR3 comprises 14 residues. CDR3 DNA sequence: TGTGCCAGCAGCCGACCGGACTATTACAATGAGCAGTTCTTC. Translation gives CASSRPDYYNEQFF. Supplemented by reference TRBV7-9 and TRBJ2-1, the full variable domain reads DTGVSQNPRHKITKRGQNVTFRCDPISEHNRLYWYRQTLGQGPEFLTYFQNEAQLEKSRLLSDRFSAERPKGSFSTLEIQRTEQGDSAMYLCASSRPDYYNEQFFGPGTRLTVL.

V is TRBV28 and J is TRBJ1-5; TRBD1 is a possible D gene (6 bases). The V end lost 4 bases, the J end lost 1 base, and 14 bases lay between the germline ends. The CDR3 loop spans 16 amino acids. CDR1 is MDHEN and CDR2 is SYDVKM in the germline V gene. The CDR3, as DNA: TGTGCCAGCAGTTCGGAGGGGGGGCGAAGCAATCAGCCCCAGCATTTT. It yields the protein CASSSEGGRSNQPQHF.

This chain joins TRBV10-1 and TRBJ2-1; no clear D gene. The CDR3 length is 14 residues. CDR1 is WNHNN and CDR2 is SYGVQD in the germline V gene (reference sequence). The V end was cut by 2 bases, the J end by 7 bases, with 12 bases between. CDR3 sequence (DNA): TGCGCCAGCAGTGAGGTCGTGCTGAGGAATGAGCAGTTCTTC. Translation gives CASSEVVLRNEQFF.

This chain connects TRBV7-2 to TRBJ2-7; maybe TRBD2 (6 bases). There are 14 residues in the CDR3. Between the trimmed V and J ends, which lost 2 bases and 1 base, there was a span of 9 bases. Germline loops: CDR1 SGHTA, CDR2 FQGNSA. The CDR3 nucleotides read TGTGCCAGCAGCTTACTGGGGGGATCCTACGAGCAGTACTTC. The encoded protein is CASSLLGGSYEQYF.

The chain uses TRBV5-1 and TRBJ2-7; TRBD2 matches at 10 bases. Unmatched junction bases numbered 11, after V lost 4 bases and J lost 4 bases. Germline V gives CDR1 SGHRS, CDR2 YFSETQ. There are 16 residues in the CDR3. The CDR3, as DNA: TGCGCCAGCAGCCCTAGCGGGGGTGCTGCCCCTTACGAGCAGTACTTC. It encodes CASSPSGGAAPYEQYF. Based on the CDR3 plus reference TRBV5-1 and TRBJ2-7, the full variable domain is KAGVTQTPRYLIKTRGQQVTLSCSPISGHRSVSWYQQTPGQGLQFLFEYFSETQRNKGNFPGRFSGRQFSNSRSEMNVSTLELGDSALYLCASSPSGGAAPYEQYFGPGTRLTVT.

The genes are TRBV10-3 and TRBJ1-3; D is unresolved. The CDR3 extends over 17 amino acids. CDR1 and CDR2 from the germline V gene are ENHRY and SYGVKD. V lost 3 bases, J lost 3 bases, and 18 bases lay in between. The DNA for the CDR3 is TGTGCCATCAGTGAAGGTCGAGGGATGGCTCGTGGAAACACCATATATTTT. It specifies CAISEGRGMARGNTIYF.

This clone came up a few times. The rearrangement joins TRBV9 to TRBJ2-3; 13 positions match TRBD2. After removal of 3 bases from V and 2 bases from J, the junction contained 3 bases not matched to a gene. CDR3 length: 16 amino acids. The germline V gene has CDR1 SGDLS and CDR2 YYNGEE. Here the CDR3 DNA reads TGTGCCAGCAGCGGACTAGCGGGAGGTACCACAGATACGCAGTATTTT. Translating it yields CASSGLAGGTTDTQYF.